Below, 25 T cell receptor beta chains from the same sample are listed, as sequenced in a study of identical twins. TCRdb called the 5' RACE reads again in MiXCR, with one record for every CDR3 protein. The repertoire includes some 690,000 distinct CDR3 sequences, over 20% of them detected once, and roughly 4% sits in the top ten. These data are also associated with another study on T cells expressing NK-cell markers.

Material for sequencing was PBMCs. Every receptor here comes from a woman aged 18-35 years in good health.

This clonotype was found a few times. V usage is TRBV4-3 and J usage is TRBJ2-1; D gene ambiguous. CDR3 length equals 15 residues. Germline values: CDR1 LGHNA, CDR2 YSLEER. Trimming stripped 1 base from V and 5 bases from J, with 12 bases between. DNA of the CDR3: TGCGCCAGCAGCCAAGTAGAGCGTATTCACAATGAGCAGTTCTTC. Amino acid sequence: CASSQVERIHNEQFF.

This clonotype has just a few counts. The CDR3: CSAAQGSASPLHF. The CDR3 region has the DNA TGCAGTGCGGCTCAGGGGAGCGCCTCACCCCTCCACTTT. The chain has TRBV20-1 and TRBJ1-6, with D perhaps TRBD1 (6 bases). Trimming left V 6 bases short and J 10 bases short, with 16 bases between. This CDR3 is built from 13 residues. The germline CDR1 and CDR2 sequences are DFQATT and SNEGSKA (reference sequence).

The chain joins TRBV5-5 to TRBJ2-3; D may be TRBD2 (6 bases). Trimming removed 4 bases from V and 0 bases from J, with 15 bases in between. CDR3 size: 16 residues. Germline CDR1 SGHKS, CDR2 YYEKEE (reference sequence). For the CDR3, the DNA is TGTGCCAGCAGCCCCGAGCGGGTGACTAGCACAGATACGCAGTATTTT. It encodes CASSPERVTSTDTQYF.

This clonotype has just a few counts. V usage is TRBV20-1 and J usage is TRBJ2-3; 8 bases match TRBD2. Unmatched junction bases numbered 4, after V lost 5 bases and J lost 0 bases. The CDR3 totals 14 residues. The germline V gene has CDR1 DFQATT and CDR2 SNEGSKA (reference sequence). The CDR3 bases are TGCAGTGCTCAAGCGGGGGCTAGCACAGATACGCAGTATTTT. Its translation: CSAQAGASTDTQYF.

In this sample, this clonotype turned up a few times. V is TRBV4-2 and J is TRBJ1-2; 11 nucleotides match TRBD1. The V segment lost 1 base and the J segment 8 bases; nucleotides outside the gene matches: 6. CDR3 size: 15 residues. Germline lookup yields CDR1 LGHNA and CDR2 YNFKEQ. CDR3 nucleotide sequence: TGTGCCAGCAGCCAAGCCCCGGGACAGGGGGACGGCTACACCTTC. Translated, it gives CASSQAPGQGDGYTF.

This clonotype was counted between two and nine times. This chain uses TRBV10-3 with TRBJ1-6, with D perhaps matching TRBD1 (6 bases). The CDR3 is 15 amino acids. The germline gives CDR1 ENHRY, CDR2 SYGVKD. Trimming stripped 7 bases from V and 7 bases from J, with 17 bases between. The CDR3 spells CAIKSSGDHNSPLHF. The CDR3 region has the DNA TGTGCCATCAAATCATCAGGGGATCACAATTCACCCCTCCACTTT.

This clonotype was counted ten times or more. The chain joins TRBV5-1 to TRBJ1-1; the match to TRBD1 covers 9 bases. The CDR3 sequence is 15 residues long. The ends lost 4 bases at V and 5 bases at J; junction bases unmatched: 9. In germline, CDR1 is SGHRS, CDR2 YFSETQ. As DNA, the CDR3 is TGCGCCAGCAGCGATACACAGGGGGCTTGGACTGAAGCTTTCTTT. Amino acids: CASSDTQGAWTEAFF.

This clonotype has just a few counts. The gene calls are TRBV3-1 and TRBJ2-5, with TRBD1 identical over 8 bases. Germline trimming cut 4 bases from V and 10 bases from J; bases unmatched to any gene: 11. This CDR3 contains 14 residues. Germline-derived CDR1 and CDR2 are LGHDT and YNNKEL (reference sequence). The CDR3 spells CASSPGTGQRGQYF. For the CDR3, the DNA is TGTGCCAGCAGCCCCGGGACAGGACAGAGGGGCCAGTACTTC.

There are a few counts of this clonotype. The chain recombines TRBV29-1 with TRBJ1-1, with D unclear. Germline V CDR1 and CDR2: SQVTM, ANQGSEA. V was clipped by 0 bases and J by 0 bases, with 5 bases between them. The CDR3 is 13 residues long. The CDR3 region is CSVEDLLNTEAFF. CDR3 nucleotides: TGCAGCGTTGAAGATCTGCTGAACACTGAAGCTTTCTTT.

This clonotype was picked up a small number of times. The chain combines TRBV5-1 with TRBJ2-7, with 9 bases matching TRBD1. The junction had 5 bases not matched to a gene; V was cut back by 1 base and J by 6 bases. This CDR3 has 14 residues. Germline assignment: CDR1 SGHRS and CDR2 YFSETQ. CDR3 protein: CASSLTQGAPEQYF. CDR3 nucleotides: TGCGCCAGCAGCTTGACACAGGGGGCCCCCGAGCAGTACTTC.

CDR3 protein: CASSPTGIAEQFF. CDR3 DNA: TGTGCCAGCAGTCCCACAGGGATCGCTGAGCAGTTCTTC. The J gene is TRBJ2-1, the V gene TRBV6-1; a weak D match, TRBD1 (6 bases). Looked up from germline, CDR1 is MNHNS and CDR2 is SASEGT. Trimming removed 5 bases from V and 9 bases from J, with 14 bases in between. The CDR3 is made up of 13 amino acids.

The chain combines TRBV25-1 with TRBJ2-2; 7 positions agree with TRBD1. Germline assignment: CDR1 MGHDK and CDR2 SYGVNS. V was pared by 4 bases and J by 3 bases, with 2 bases of the junction left unmatched. The CDR3 extends over 14 amino acids. CDR3 DNA sequence: TGTGCCAGCAGTGCGACAGGGTACACCGGGGAGCTGTTTTTT. Protein: CASSATGYTGELFF.

This clonotype turned up a few times. J is TRBJ2-3 and V is TRBV12-3 or TRBV12-4, with unresolved D. V lost 0 bases, J lost 12 bases, and 13 bases lay in between. CDR3 length: 13 amino acids. In DNA, the CDR3 is TGTGCCAGCAGTTTAGCGGGCCAGCAAGCACAGTATTTT. This gives the protein CASSLAGQQAQYF.

This clonotype was detected only a few times. The J gene is TRBJ2-1, the V gene TRBV5-1; 7 positions match TRBD1. The germline V gene has CDR1 SGHRS and CDR2 YFSETQ. CDR3 size: 15 residues. V lost 4 bases to trimming and J lost 8 bases; unmatched junction nucleotides: 12. CDR3 residues: CASSPPRQGDDEQFF. The CDR3 DNA follows: TGCGCCAGCAGCCCCCCCCGACAGGGAGACGATGAGCAGTTCTTC.

The rearrangement links TRBV6-1 to TRBJ2-1, with TRBD2 identical over 8 bases. The J segment lost 6 bases and the V segment lost 3 bases, leaving 10 bases of the junction unmatched. The CDR3 is 16 amino acids. Germline assignment: CDR1 MNHNS and CDR2 SASEGT. CDR3 nucleotides: TGTGCCAGCAGTGAGAGACTAGCGCAGTCGGGCAATGAGCAGTTCTTC. Its protein is CASSERLAQSGNEQFF.

The J gene is TRBJ2-7, the V gene TRBV9, with 7 bases fitting TRBD2. The ends lost 3 bases at V and 7 bases at J; junction bases unmatched: 4. The CDR3 contains 12 residues. Germline CDR1 reads SGDLS; CDR2 reads YYNGEE. Here the CDR3 reads CASSAQAGEQYF. The CDR3 coding sequence is TGTGCCAGCAGCGCCCAAGCGGGGGAGCAGTACTTC.

As for this clonotype: The germline gene is not matched at one end of the junction; a read error may be the cause. This chain connects TRBV5-5 to TRBJ2-7; TRBD1 is a possible D gene (6 bases). Per the germline V gene, CDR1 is SGHKS and CDR2 is YYEKEE (reference sequence). The CDR3 sequence is 13 residues long. The CDR3 DNA reads TGTGCCATCAGCCAGGGGCCTACCTACGAGCAGTACTTC. It is translated as CAISQGPTYEQYF.

This clonotype was seen more than once but under ten times. The chain has TRBV14 and TRBJ2-1; D not certain. The CDR3 has 12 residues. Germline CDR1 SGHDN, CDR2 FVKESK. V lost 4 bases and J lost 7, with 8 bases in between. For the CDR3, the DNA is TGTGCCAGCAGCCCCTCGTGGAATGAGCAGTTCTTC. Residues: CASSPSWNEQFF.

This clonotype was detected only a few times. The rearrangement uses TRBV3-1 and TRBJ2-1; possible D gene TRBD2, 5 bases. V dropped 1 base and J dropped 2 bases, with 9 bases sitting between them. Germline V gene sequence: CDR1 LGHDT, CDR2 YNNKEL (reference sequence). The CDR3 spans 15 residues. The CDR3 sequence is CASSQGGETYNEQFF. For the CDR3, the DNA is TGTGCCAGCAGCCAAGGGGGAGAAACCTACAATGAGCAGTTCTTC.

The V and J genes are TRBV5-1 and TRBJ2-3, with D perhaps being TRBD1 or TRBD2 (5 bases each). The CDR3 has 14 residues. V shed 4 bases and J shed 2 bases, with 11 bases lying between them. Germline lookup yields CDR1 SGHRS and CDR2 YFSETQ. In nucleotides, the CDR3 is TGCGCCAGCAGCCAGGGACCCCACACAGATACGCAGTATTTT. Translating it yields CASSQGPHTDTQYF.

V and J are TRBV27 and TRBJ2-3, with 8 positions matching TRBD1. V was pared by 4 bases and J by 1 base, with 4 bases of the junction left unmatched. The V gene's germline CDR1 is MNHEY and CDR2 SMNVEV (reference sequence). The CDR3 length is 15 residues. The CDR3 loop reads CASSYSTGGTDTQYF. CDR3 bases: TGTGCCAGCAGTTACTCGACAGGGGGCACAGATACGCAGTATTTT.

The chain links TRBV6-2 or TRBV6-3 to TRBJ2-1, with D hard to call. The V and J ends lost 1 base and 9 bases respectively, with 13 bases between them. CDR1 is MNHEY, CDR2 SVGEGT, per germline. The CDR3 covers 14 residues. The CDR3 is CASSYFEPVGEQFF. In DNA, the CDR3 is TGTGCCAGCAGTTACTTCGAACCAGTGGGTGAGCAGTTCTTC.

V and J are TRBV7-3 and TRBJ2-5, with a possible D match to TRBD1 (6 bases). Trimming left V 5 bases short and J 7 bases short, with 14 bases between. Per the germline V gene, CDR1 is SGHTA and CDR2 is FQGTGA. CDR3 length: 13 residues. CDR3 nucleotides: TGTGCCAGCAGCGCACAGGGAGTGAGGACCCAGTACTTC. As protein: CASSAQGVRTQYF.

This clonotype was detected a few times. The chain joins TRBV5-1 to TRBJ2-3, with 12 bases aligning to TRBD2. V gave up 0 bases and J gave up 5 bases; unmatched junction bases: 10. CDR1 SGHRS and CDR2 YFSETQ come from the germline V gene. The CDR3 is made up of 18 amino acids. The CDR3 DNA sequence: TGCGCCAGCAGCTTGGGGCCGACTAGCGGGAGAGGGAGAGATACGCAGTATTTT. Protein sequence: CASSLGPTSGRGRDTQYF. The whole variable domain, filled in from reference TRBV5-1 and TRBJ2-3, reads KAGVTQTPRYLIKTRGQQVTLSCSPISGHRSVSWYQQTPGQGLQFLFEYFSETQRNKGNFPGRFSGRQFSNSRSEMNVSTLELGDSALYLCASSLGPTSGRGRDTQYFGPGTRLTVL.

A single count supports this clonotype. V is TRBV12-3 or TRBV12-4 and J is TRBJ2-7; D is uncertain. CDR3 length: 16 residues. Trimming took off 3 bases at V and 1 base at J, with 16 bases between the two ends. In nucleotides, the CDR3 is TGTGCCAGCAGTTTGGGTTCGGCCCGTGGGTCCTACGAGCAGTACTTC. Translation: CASSLGSARGSYEQYF.